The clone carrying this TCR beta chain was detected many times. The antigen remains unidentified. The CDR3 end is not reached by the read, which stops 3 residues before it; the germline J gene fills it in. TCRdb's copy holds only in-frame clones and misses some; the assay was immunoSEQ multiplex PCR. Captured here are 50,000 or so clones, none seen once; the top ten comprise nearly 3.5%. CDR3 length equals 14 residues. Trimming shortened V by 7 bases and J by 0 bases, and 16 bases separated the two germline ends. Germline values: CDR1 DFQATT, CDR2 SNEGSKA (reference sequence). The sample is drawn from a study of T cell clonality in common variable immunodeficiency. Study conclusions and caveats: Fewer deletions and N-nucleotide insertions were reportedly seen in common variable immunodeficiency TCR beta sequences.

This clonotype originated in a person aged 18-70 years in good health. Sequenced sample: peripheral blood mononuclear cells. The chain joins TRBV20-1 to TRBJ2-7; D is possibly TRBD1 (5 bases). The CDR3 loop reads CSVAGPYSSYEQYF. The sequenced CDR3 bases are TGCAGTGTTGCAGGGCCCTATAGCTCCTACGAG.